Listed here are 9 T cell receptor beta chains from one sample, sequenced in a study of T cells in localized non-small cell lung cancer. Profiled with immunoSEQ multiplex PCR; TCRdb holds only in-frame clones, not every one. The sample lists tens of thousands of clones, roughly 90% occurring once. The sample in question was peripheral blood mononuclear cells, obtained before any cancer treatment. Source of these receptors: a male donor older than 55 with stage II lung adenocarcinoma.

The V gene is TRBV6-6, the J gene TRBJ2-7; 11 nucleotides line up with TRBD1. V was clipped by 4 bases and J by 1 base; unmatched bases: 3. CDR1 and CDR2 (germline): MNHNY, SVGAGI (reference sequence). The CDR3 has 15 residues. This CDR3 is CASSSGTGGSYEQYF. The DNA for the CDR3 is TGTGCCAGCAGTTCGGGGACAGGGGGTTCCTACGAGCAGTACTTC.

The chain uses TRBV9 and TRBJ1-3, with D perhaps TRBD1 (5 bases). In germline, CDR1 is SGDLS, CDR2 YYNGEE. The CDR3 has 15 amino acids. The germline V and J ends were trimmed by 4 bases and 0 bases, with 11 bases remaining between them. CDR3 in amino acids: CASSLAGPSGNTIYF. The CDR3 DNA follows: TGTGCCAGCAGCCTCGCGGGGCCCTCTGGAAACACCATATATTTT.

The rearrangement links TRBV7-9 to TRBJ2-3; 7 positions match TRBD1. CDR1 and CDR2 from the germline V gene are SEHNR and FQNEAQ (reference sequence). The length of the CDR3 is 17 residues. Germline trimming cut 5 bases from V and 0 bases from J; bases unmatched to any gene: 11. CDR3 nucleotides: TGTGCCAGCAGCCTCACCCCGGGACAGCTTAGCACAGATACGCAGTATTTT. Amino acid sequence: CASSLTPGQLSTDTQYF.

The chain has TRBV18 and TRBJ1-3; maybe TRBD1 (5 bases). Germline V gives CDR1 KGHSH, CDR2 LQKENI. The CDR3 length is 16 residues. V lost 3 bases and J lost 0, with 12 bases in between. This CDR3 reads CASSPRWDGSGNTIYF. The CDR3 DNA reads TGTGCCAGCTCACCGCGGTGGGACGGCTCTGGAAACACCATATATTTT.

The rearrangement joins TRBV5-1 to TRBJ2-7, with D possibly called TRBD1 or TRBD2 (5 bases each). This CDR3 region has 16 residues. V gave up 4 bases and J gave up 5 bases, with 22 bases separating them. The germline V gene has CDR1 SGHRS and CDR2 YFSETQ. CDR3 DNA: TGCGCCAGCAGCGTAACCGGGACCGCATTTCCGGACGAGCAGTACTTC. It specifies CASSVTGTAFPDEQYF.

The chain has TRBV18 and TRBJ1-5; a possible D gene is TRBD1 (5 bases). CDR1 and CDR2 from the germline V gene are KGHSH and LQKENI. There are 15 residues in the CDR3. V dropped 5 bases and J dropped 3 bases, with 14 bases sitting between them. The CDR3 reads CASSEGRAFNQPQHF. The CDR3 DNA follows: TGTGCCAGCTCAGAGGGACGGGCCTTCAATCAGCCCCAGCATTTT.

This clone qualifies as medium-sized (0.01 to 0.1%). The V call is TRBV5-1, the J call TRBJ2-2, with TRBD1 as a possible D gene (6 bases). The V gene's germline CDR1 is SGHRS and CDR2 YFSETQ. V was clipped by 4 bases and J by 6 bases, with 19 bases between them. The CDR3 contains 16 residues. The CDR3 coding sequence is TGCGCCAGCAGCCCGAAGACAGGAACTTCTCCCGGGGAGCTGTTTTTT. This translates into CASSPKTGTSPGELFF. The entire variable domain, with the rest obtained from reference TRBV5-1 and TRBJ2-2, is as follows: KAGVTQTPRYLIKTRGQQVTLSCSPISGHRSVSWYQQTPGQGLQFLFEYFSETQRNKGNFPGRFSGRQFSNSRSEMNVSTLELGDSALYLCASSPKTGTSPGELFFGEGSRLTVL.

In DNA, the CDR3 is TGTGCCTGGAGCACAGGGGGTTACGGCAATCAGCCCCAGCATTTT. It encodes CAWSTGGYGNQPQHF. J is TRBJ1-5 and V is TRBV30, with 8 bases lining up with TRBD1. CDR3 length equals 15 residues. Germline-derived CDR1 and CDR2 are GTSNPN and SVGIG (reference sequence). The V and J ends lost 3 bases and 2 bases, in that order; junction bases with no gene match: 6.

V usage is TRBV2 and J usage is TRBJ2-1, with TRBD2 identical over 11 bases. This CDR3 is built from 15 residues. V shed 6 bases, J shed 3 bases, and the junction held 4 bases outside the gene matches. Germline V gene sequence: CDR1 SNHLY, CDR2 FYNNEI. The CDR3 protein is CASRNLAGGYNEQFF. CDR3 bases: TGTGCCAGCAGGAACCTAGCGGGAGGCTACAATGAGCAGTTCTTC.